The clone carrying this T cell receptor (beta chain) was detected ten times or more. This specimen comes from a study of T cells in Graves' hyperthyroidism and ophthalmopathy. The investigators amplified TCR beta CDR3 regions from RNA transcripts. An initial round of RT-PCR targeting the TCR CDR3 relied on the HTBI primer set. TCRdb independently ran MiXCR on the multiplex PCR reads; one entry per CDR3 protein. The repertoire has roughly 110,000 distinct CDR3 sequences, approximately 16% of them found once; the top ten carry 42%. Deletions cut 2 bases from V and 5 bases from J, with 10 bases between. CDR1 is SGHDT, CDR2 YYEEEE, per germline. This CDR3 is 13 amino acids long. Diagnosis relied on clinical symptoms, serum thyroxine and TRAb, thyroid ultrasound and orbital computed tomography. Fresh peripheral blood, approximately 9.6 ml, yielded the PBMCs.

This chain links TRBV5-6 with TRBJ1-1; D call uncertain. This receptor was obtained from a woman between 45 and 65 years old with Graves' hyperthyroidism. The sample was blood. CDR3 sequence reads: CASSLPLTTEAFF. The DNA of the CDR3 is TGTGCCAGCAGCTTACCCCTAACGACTGAAGCTTTCTTT.